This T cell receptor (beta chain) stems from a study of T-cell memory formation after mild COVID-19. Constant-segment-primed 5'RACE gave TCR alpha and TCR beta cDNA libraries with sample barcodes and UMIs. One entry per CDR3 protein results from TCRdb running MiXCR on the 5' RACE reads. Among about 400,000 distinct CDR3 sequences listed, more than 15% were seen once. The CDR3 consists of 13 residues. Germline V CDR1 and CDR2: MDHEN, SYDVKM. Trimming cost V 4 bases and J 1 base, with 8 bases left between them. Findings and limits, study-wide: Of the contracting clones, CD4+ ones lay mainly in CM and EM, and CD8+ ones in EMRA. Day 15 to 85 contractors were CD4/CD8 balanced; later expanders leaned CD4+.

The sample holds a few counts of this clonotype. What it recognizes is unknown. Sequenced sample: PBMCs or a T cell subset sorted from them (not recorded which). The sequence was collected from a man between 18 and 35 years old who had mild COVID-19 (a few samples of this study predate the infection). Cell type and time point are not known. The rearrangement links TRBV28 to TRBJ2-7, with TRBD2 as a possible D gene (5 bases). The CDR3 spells CASSSSGSYEQYV. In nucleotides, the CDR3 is TGTGCCAGCAGTTCGTCGGGATCCTACGAGCAGTACGTC.